The next 32 T cell receptor beta chains were all read from a single sample in a study of T cells in Graves' hyperthyroidism and ophthalmopathy. There were TCR beta CDR3 regions amplified from RNA transcripts. First-round RT-PCR targeting the TCR CDR3 was performed with the HTBI primer set. TCRdb redid the calling of the multiplex PCR reads with MiXCR, one entry per CDR3 protein. Of some 370,000 distinct CDR3 sequences listed, about an eighth are singletons. Input material: blood. These receptors all stem from a man aged 45 to 65 with Graves' ophthalmopathy.

This clonotype was recorded many times. V gene TRBV14 combines with J gene TRBJ2-1, with 11 bases fitting TRBD2. The CDR3 totals 21 residues. The J segment lost 6 bases and the V segment lost 1 base, leaving 20 bases of the junction unmatched. Germline V gene data show CDR1 as SGHDN and CDR2 as FVKESK. This chain's CDR3 is CASSQVLGVLAGVIPANEQFF. In nucleotides, the CDR3 is TGTGCCAGCAGCCAAGTTCTGGGGGTACTAGCGGGAGTAATCCCTGCCAATGAGCAGTTCTTC.

The chain is built from TRBV30 and TRBJ2-2, with no clear D. Germline V gene data show CDR1 as GTSNPN and CDR2 as SVGIG (reference sequence). CDR3 length: 16 amino acids. V lost 0 bases to trimming and J lost 3 bases, with 14 bases between them. CDR3 in amino acids: CAWSVGAFGHTGELFF. CDR3 bases: TGTGCCTGGAGTGTAGGTGCGTTCGGGCACACCGGGGAGCTGTTTTTT.

V usage is TRBV20-1 and J usage is TRBJ2-7; 8 positions match TRBD1. CDR1 and CDR2 (germline): DFQATT, SNEGSKA (reference sequence). With V trimmed by 2 bases and J by 0 bases, 12 bases remained unmatched. CDR3 size: 17 residues. The CDR3 protein is CSARPFIRQGSSYEQYF. The CDR3 DNA reads TGCAGTGCTAGACCCTTTATAAGACAGGGGAGCTCCTACGAGCAGTACTTC.

Ten or more counts support this clonotype. The V call is TRBV12-3 or TRBV12-4, the J call TRBJ2-3; possibly TRBD2 for D (6 bases). This CDR3 comprises 14 residues. V gave up 3 bases and J gave up 2 bases, with 9 bases separating them. The CDR3 is CASSLRGPTDTQYF. CDR3 coding DNA: TGTGCCAGCAGTTTGCGGGGCCCCACAGATACGCAGTATTTT.

This clonotype was seen ten or more times. This rearrangement joins TRBV6-1 to TRBJ1-1; D is unresolved. Trimming shortened V by 6 bases and J by 1 base, and 9 bases separated the two germline ends. The CDR3 length is 13 residues. Germline lookup yields CDR1 MNHNS and CDR2 SASEGT. The chain's CDR3 is CASRKVGNTEAFF. The CDR3 DNA follows: TGTGCCAGCAGAAAAGTGGGGAACACTGAAGCTTTCTTT.

There are many counts of this clonotype. This sequence joins TRBV5-5 and TRBJ2-5; D is ambiguous. V was trimmed by 4 bases and J by 5 bases, leaving 18 bases between them. From germline, CDR1 is SGHKS and CDR2 YYEKEE (reference sequence). CDR3 length: 15 residues. The CDR3 protein is CASSGNGMVGETQYF. Here the CDR3 DNA reads TGTGCCAGCAGCGGGAATGGTATGGTCGGGGAGACCCAGTACTTC. Full variable domain (remainder filled in from reference TRBV5-5 and TRBJ2-5): DAGVTQSPTHLIKTRGQQVTLRCSPISGHKSVSWYQQVLGQGPQFIFQYYEKEERGRGNFPDRFSARQFPNYSSELNVNALLLGDSALYLCASSGNGMVGETQYFGPGTRLLVL.

V usage is TRBV6-1 and J usage is TRBJ2-1; D not resolved. Germline V gene data show CDR1 as MNHNS and CDR2 as SASEGT. V lost 7 bases and J lost 0, with 7 bases in between. This CDR3 has 13 residues. CDR3 amino acids: CASTPLSYNEQFF. The CDR3 coding sequence is TGTGCCAGCACTCCTCTCTCCTACAATGAGCAGTTCTTC.

The chain combines TRBV20-1 with TRBJ1-5; D is perhaps TRBD1 (5 bases). Looked up from germline, CDR1 is DFQATT and CDR2 is SNEGSKA (reference sequence). This CDR3 comprises 14 residues. V was pared by 3 bases and J by 2 bases, with 11 bases between. In DNA form, the CDR3 reads TGCAGTGCTAGGGGGGAGACGGGCAATCAGCCCCAGCATTTT. Its protein product is CSARGETGNQPQHF.

There are many counts of this clonotype. J is TRBJ2-1 and V is TRBV5-1, with 9 bases that match TRBD1. This CDR3 is built from 14 residues. Germline CDR1 and CDR2: SGHRS and YFSETQ. Losses at the gene ends were 5 bases for V and 7 bases for J; bases not matched to a gene: 7. As DNA, the CDR3 is TGCGCCAGCAGACTTGGGACAGGGAAAAATGAGCAGTTCTTC. This codes for CASRLGTGKNEQFF.

This clonotype has only a few counts. The chain couples TRBV6-2 or TRBV6-3 to TRBJ2-2; D perhaps matches TRBD1 (6 bases). The CDR3 consists of 18 residues. From germline, CDR1 is MNHEY and CDR2 SVGEGT. The ends were cut back, 5 bases at V and 0 bases at J, with 19 bases in the middle. The CDR3 DNA follows: TGTGCCAGCAGTCGTCCAACCTCAGGGGTCTCGAACACCGGGGAGCTGTTTTTT. Translating gives CASSRPTSGVSNTGELFF.

J is TRBJ2-7 and V is TRBV10-3; TRBD2 matches 11 bases. The CDR3 spans 15 residues. Unmatched junction bases numbered 11, after V lost 7 bases and J lost 6 bases. Per the germline V gene, CDR1 is ENHRY and CDR2 is SYGVKD. The chain's CDR3 is CAIKPNSGRAIEQYF. CDR3 coding DNA: TGTGCCATCAAACCAAATAGCGGGAGGGCAATCGAGCAGTACTTC.

This clonotype was found many times. The rearrangement uses TRBV30 and TRBJ2-3, with D possibly TRBD2 on 6 matching bases. Germline CDR1 is GTSNPN and CDR2 is SVGIG (reference sequence). V was cut by 3 bases and J by 0 bases, with 13 bases left in between. This CDR3 is built from 15 residues. The CDR3 nucleotides read TGTGCCTGGAGCGTGGGACTTACCAGCACAGATACGCAGTATTTT. Its translation: CAWSVGLTSTDTQYF.

The V and J genes are TRBV24-1 and TRBJ2-1, with TRBD2 matching 8 bases. V shed 4 bases and J 3 bases; nucleotides not matched to a gene: 4. The CDR3 has 15 residues. CDR1 is KGHDR and CDR2 is SFDVKD in the germline V gene. As DNA, the CDR3 is TGTGCCACCAGTGAGGTAGGGACTAGCTACAATGAGCAGTTCTTC. It is translated as CATSEVGTSYNEQFF.

This clonotype was recorded many times. The chain has TRBV5-1 and TRBJ2-1, with TRBD2 matching over 12 bases. The length of the CDR3 is 19 residues. V lost 4 bases to trimming and J lost 0 bases; unmatched junction nucleotides: 11. Germline-derived CDR1 and CDR2 are SGHRS and YFSETQ. The DNA for the CDR3 is TGCGCCAGCAGCCCGGGCGGACTAGCGGGACGTAACTCCTACAATGAGCAGTTCTTC. Protein product: CASSPGGLAGRNSYNEQFF. The whole variable domain, remainder taken from reference TRBV5-1 and TRBJ2-1, is KAGVTQTPRYLIKTRGQQVTLSCSPISGHRSVSWYQQTPGQGLQFLFEYFSETQRNKGNFPGRFSGRQFSNSRSEMNVSTLELGDSALYLCASSPGGLAGRNSYNEQFFGPGTRLTVL.

CDR3 bases: TGCGCCAGCAGCCGTATCGTAGCGGGAGATGAGCAGTTCTTC. This encodes CASSRIVAGDEQFF. This rearrangement joins TRBV5-1 to TRBJ2-1, with 9 bases that match TRBD2. With 4 bases clipped from V and 8 bases from J, the junction kept 7 bases outside the gene matches. The CDR3 is made up of 14 amino acids. Germline V gene sequence: CDR1 SGHRS, CDR2 YFSETQ.

The chain links TRBV24-1 to TRBJ2-1; 12 nucleotides line up with TRBD2. Germline-derived CDR1 and CDR2 are KGHDR and SFDVKD. The CDR3 covers 16 residues. V was clipped by 0 bases and J by 7 bases; unmatched bases: 3. DNA for the CDR3: TGTGCCACCAGTGATTTGGCTAGCGGGAGGGTTAATGAGCAGTTCTTC. This codes for CATSDLASGRVNEQFF.

This clonotype was seen a handful of times. The gene calls are TRBV10-2 and TRBJ2-1; 7 nucleotides line up with TRBD2. Germline CDR1 and CDR2: WSHSY and SAAADI. Trimming cost V 7 bases and J 10 bases; bases outside gene matches: 7. CDR3 length equals 12 residues. The CDR3 reads CASKAGLQEQFF. The CDR3 DNA sequence: TGCGCCAGCAAAGCGGGACTACAAGAGCAGTTCTTC.

This clonotype was seen many times. The rearrangement joins TRBV20-1 to TRBJ2-7; 9 bases align to TRBD1. Germline V gene data show CDR1 as DFQATT and CDR2 as SNEGSKA (reference sequence). Unmatched junction bases numbered 7, after V lost 7 bases and J lost 3 bases. The CDR3 is 13 residues long. The CDR3: CSGKPGQGYEQYF. CDR3 coding DNA: TGCAGTGGTAAGCCGGGACAGGGCTACGAGCAGTACTTC.

As concerns this clonotype: This may be a read error: a much more frequent sequence differs by one nucleotide. The chain employs TRBV29-1 and TRBJ1-5; a weak D match, TRBD1 (5 bases). The CDR3 extends over 15 amino acids. Germline V gene lookup returns CDR1 SQVTM and CDR2 ANQGSEA. V dropped 5 bases and J dropped 0 bases, with 14 bases sitting between them. This CDR3 reads CSVSWGENSNQPQHF. The CDR3 region has the DNA TGCAGCGTTTCTTGGGGGGAAAATAGCAATCAGCCCCAGCATTTT.

This clonotype has at least ten counts. The chain combines TRBV7-2 with TRBJ2-1; 10 bases map to TRBD2. Per the germline V gene, CDR1 is SGHTA and CDR2 is FQGNSA. V trimming: 0 bases; J trimming: 6 bases; junction bases outside the gene matches: 5. The CDR3 spans 16 residues. The CDR3 nucleotides are TGTGCCAGCAGCTTAGCTACTAGCGGGATAGCCAATGAGCAGTTCTTC. Translated, it gives CASSLATSGIANEQFF.

This clonotype has ten or more counts. The chain joins TRBV2 to TRBJ2-1, with TRBD2 matching 7 bases. The germline V gene has CDR1 SNHLY and CDR2 FYNNEI. The length of the CDR3 is 18 residues. Trimming cost V 5 bases and J 5 bases; bases outside gene matches: 18. The CDR3 sequence: CASSLPVWAGESNNEQFF. Written as DNA, the CDR3 is TGTGCCAGCAGTTTACCAGTTTGGGCGGGAGAGTCGAACAATGAGCAGTTCTTC.

The chain joins TRBV6-1 to TRBJ1-5; D unresolved. V lost 3 bases to trimming and J lost 2 bases, with 11 bases between them. The CDR3 extends over 15 amino acids. Germline lookup yields CDR1 MNHNS and CDR2 SASEGT. The CDR3 bases are TGTGCCAGCAGTGACTTCGACACTGGCAATCAGCCCCAGCATTTT. Translated: CASSDFDTGNQPQHF.

This clonotype appeared a few times. This rearrangement joins TRBV28 to TRBJ2-7; D not resolved. Germline-derived CDR1 and CDR2 are MDHEN and SYDVKM. Trimming left V 8 bases short and J 0 bases short, with 14 bases between. This CDR3 has 14 residues. The CDR3 bases are TGTGCCAGCCGCACGCCAGCGCGCTCCTACGAGCAGTACTTC. Its translation: CASRTPARSYEQYF.

This clonotype was detected only a few times. V gene TRBV2 combines with J gene TRBJ2-3, with D maybe TRBD1 (5 bases). The germline V gene has CDR1 SNHLY and CDR2 FYNNEI. V dropped 4 bases and J dropped 5 bases, with 10 bases sitting between them. The CDR3 consists of 13 residues. Here the CDR3 DNA reads TGTGCCAGCAGTGCAGGGTATCAAGATACGCAGTATTTT. It translates to CASSAGYQDTQYF.

This clonotype has at least ten counts. The genes are TRBV7-9 and TRBJ2-7, with D unclear. Trimming removed 1 base from V and 3 bases from J, with 10 bases in between. The germline V gene has CDR1 SEHNR and CDR2 FQNEAQ (reference sequence). This CDR3 is 14 amino acids long. In nucleotides, the CDR3 is TGTGCCAGCAGCTTAGAAGGTCCAGGCTACGAGCAGTACTTC. Amino acid sequence: CASSLEGPGYEQYF.

This clonotype was counted at least ten times. The chain carries TRBV5-1 and TRBJ1-3; D unclear. This CDR3 region has 15 residues. V was cut by 0 bases and J by 6 bases, with 13 bases left in between. Germline values: CDR1 SGHRS, CDR2 YFSETQ. The CDR3 here is CASSLGGKTENTIYF. The CDR3 DNA reads as TGCGCCAGCAGCTTGGGAGGGAAGACCGAAAACACCATATATTTT.

This clonotype occurred a few times. The rearrangement links TRBV6-1 to TRBJ1-5, with a tentative D call TRBD1 (5 bases). Germline assignment: CDR1 MNHNS and CDR2 SASEGT. V was shortened by 6 bases and J by 6 bases, with 15 bases between the two germline ends. The CDR3 is 14 residues long. The DNA for the CDR3 is TGTGCCAGCAGCCGTAACGGGGCAGCTCAGCCCCAGCATTTT. This gives the protein CASSRNGAAQPQHF.

At least ten counts were recorded for this clonotype. This sequence joins TRBV11-2 and TRBJ2-1; tentative D call: TRBD2 (6 bases). The CDR3 totals 16 residues. Germline loops: CDR1 SGHAT, CDR2 FQNNGV. V was shortened by 2 bases and J by 6 bases, with 17 bases between the two germline ends. CDR3 residues: CASSLLGTGVLNEQFF. The CDR3 DNA is TGTGCCAGCAGCTTATTGGGGACTGGGGTCCTCAATGAGCAGTTCTTC.

Many counts were recorded for this clonotype. The chain couples TRBV5-1 to TRBJ2-2; perhaps TRBD2 as D (6 bases). The CDR3 length is 15 residues. CDR1 is SGHRS and CDR2 is YFSETQ in the germline V gene. Between the trimmed V and J ends, which lost 3 bases and 0 bases, there was a span of 9 bases. CDR3 nucleotide sequence: TGCGCCAGCAGCTCGGGCGGGGCGAACACCGGGGAGCTGTTTTTT. Protein sequence: CASSSGGANTGELFF.

A word on this clonotype: A read error may be the cause here, since a much bigger clone is one base away. The chain has TRBV6-1 and TRBJ1-5, with 7 bases that match TRBD1. The germline CDR1 and CDR2 sequences are MNHNS and SASEGT. CDR3 length: 17 amino acids. Trimming took 3 bases from V and 0 from J; bases not matched to a gene: 8. CDR3 DNA: TGTGCCAGCAGTGACAACGCCGGGACAGATAGCAATCAGCCCCAGCATTTT. It specifies CASSDNAGTDSNQPQHF.

This clonotype was counted at least ten times. V gene TRBV11-2 combines with J gene TRBJ2-7; D not certain. The CDR3 spans 14 residues. V lost 0 bases to trimming and J lost 7 bases, with 13 bases between them. The V gene's germline CDR1 is SGHAT and CDR2 FQNNGV. CDR3 coding DNA: TGTGCCAGCAGCTTAGATTGGCTAGTTAAAGAGCAGTACTTC. Translation: CASSLDWLVKEQYF.

Here the CDR3 DNA reads TGCAGCGTCGGAGACGAAAAACTGTTTTTT. This gives the protein CSVGDEKLFF. The chain carries TRBV29-1 and TRBJ1-4; D call uncertain. Trimming left V 6 bases short and J 8 bases short, with 7 bases between. CDR3 length: 10 residues. In germline, CDR1 is SQVTM, CDR2 ANQGSEA.